The following is a T cell receptor beta chain sequence with its context. Its antigen is undetermined. The source of the blood RNA was unsorted whole blood, and germline DNA was extracted as well. Trimming pared 6 bases from V and 2 bases from J, leaving 17 bases between. The length of the CDR3 is 16 residues. Germline values: CDR1 MDHEN, CDR2 SYDVKM. The data were taken from a study of tumor-infiltrating lymphocytes in primary liver carcinoma. At the level of the study: Treatment of the patients' primary liver carcinoma consisted of surgical resection. General study points: The overlap of tumor-adjacent and tumor-blood pairs was smaller than that of tumor region pairs. Against blood, tumors held a significantly higher top-250-clone fraction (p = 0.039).

Making TCR beta cDNA involved approximately 0.5 ug total RNA and a constant-region primer. ARM-PCR was slightly modified, and three nested multiplex PCR rounds with it gave rise to the TCR beta libraries. The first two PCR rounds used TRBV1-TRBV30 forward primers with a C-beta reverse primer, 9 to 11 cycles each. MiXCR was run by TCRdb on the multiplex PCR reads, yielding one entry per CDR3 protein. The sample yields nearly 200,000 distinct CDR3 sequences, roughly two thirds seen once. This TCR was recovered from a woman aged 55 to 70 with primary liver carcinoma and hepatitis B virus infection. Sequenced: peripheral blood. V and J are TRBV28 and TRBJ1-5, with D possibly being TRBD1 (5 bases). CDR3 in DNA: TGTGCCAGCAGACCGTCCCGGGGGGGGGGCAATCAGCCCCAGCATTTT. Protein sequence: CASRPSRGGGNQPQHF.